These 13 T cell receptor beta chains came from one sample sequenced in a study of naive and memory T cell subsets. Sample treatment: skin biopsy from PPD injection site in Mantoux-positive individual. An oligonucleotide containing a UMI was ligated to the 3' end of TCR cDNA. Amplification of ligated cDNA took four PCR rounds with SP2 and nested alpha and beta constant primers. TCRdb analysed the UMI-ligation and nested PCR reads with MiXCR anew, one entry per CDR3 protein. The sample records some 40,000 distinct CDR3 sequences, approximately 11% being singletons. The sequences come from skin, collected from a tuberculin skin test site. All receptors come from an adult in good health.

This clonotype appeared many times. The chain recombines TRBV5-1 with TRBJ2-2, with 9 positions matching TRBD1. With V trimmed by 3 bases and J by 2 bases, 8 bases remained unmatched. Germline V gene lookup returns CDR1 SGHRS and CDR2 YFSETQ. The CDR3 is 17 amino acids. CDR3 in amino acids: CASSSSWDRANTGELFF. The DNA for the CDR3 is TGCGCCAGCAGCTCTTCCTGGGACAGGGCAAACACCGGGGAGCTGTTTTTT.

On this clonotype: At one boundary the junction diverges from the germline segment, which might be a read error. This sequence joins TRBV12-3 or TRBV12-4 and TRBJ2-1, with TRBD2 identical over 10 bases. The CDR3 is made up of 18 amino acids. The CDR3 DNA sequence: TGTGCCAGCAGAAACGATTTGGCTAGCGGGAGCTCCTTCAATGAGCAGTTCTTC. Its translation: CASRNDLASGSSFNEQFF.

This rearrangement joins TRBV7-2 to TRBJ2-2, with D possibly matching TRBD2 (6 bases). V lost 5 bases, J lost 7 bases, and 17 bases lay in between. The CDR3 extends over 15 amino acids. Germline values: CDR1 SGHTA, CDR2 FQGNSA. CDR3 DNA: TGTGCCAGCAGCCCCAATGGGGCGCGGGGCGGGGAGCTGTTTTTT. Translating it yields CASSPNGARGGELFF.

The chain recombines TRBV10-1 with TRBJ1-1; tentatively, D is TRBD1 (6 bases). The V end lost 3 bases, the J end lost 0 bases, and 11 bases lay between the germline ends. Per the germline V gene, CDR1 is WNHNN and CDR2 is SYGVQD (reference sequence). This CDR3 is built from 15 residues. CDR3 DNA sequence: TGCGCCAGCAGTGATAGACCAGGGGTGAACACTGAAGCTTTCTTT. It is translated as CASSDRPGVNTEAFF.

This clonotype was observed a handful of times. The gene calls are TRBV5-1 and TRBJ1-4, with unresolved D. Trimming shortened V by 4 bases and J by 4 bases, and 14 bases separated the two germline ends. Germline loops: CDR1 SGHRS, CDR2 YFSETQ. This CDR3 has 15 amino acids. CDR3 protein: CASSLGPAVNEKLFF. In nucleotides, the CDR3 is TGCGCCAGCAGCCTCGGTCCTGCCGTTAATGAAAAACTGTTTTTT.

The table lists this clonotype with many counts. The chain has TRBV5-1 and TRBJ2-5, with a tentative D call TRBD2 (5 bases). This CDR3 has 14 amino acids. V lost 4 bases and J 5 bases, leaving 15 bases between the germline ends. Germline-derived CDR1 and CDR2 are SGHRS and YFSETQ. This chain's CDR3 is CASSLTSSRETQYF. As DNA, the CDR3 is TGCGCCAGCAGCCTTACTAGTTCTCGGGAGACCCAGTACTTC.

The chain uses TRBV28 and TRBJ2-7; a weak D match, TRBD1 (5 bases). V was cut by 3 bases and J by 2 bases, with 11 bases left in between. Germline values: CDR1 MDHEN, CDR2 SYDVKM. This CDR3 has 14 residues. The chain's CDR3 is CASSFPDSTYEQYF. Here the CDR3 DNA reads TGTGCCAGCAGTTTCCCTGACAGTACCTACGAGCAGTACTTC.

Ten or more counts support this clonotype. V usage is TRBV11-2 and J usage is TRBJ1-4; D not resolved. The germline gives CDR1 SGHAT, CDR2 FQNNGV. The V end lost 5 bases, the J end lost 0 bases, and 10 bases lay between the germline ends. This CDR3 has 15 amino acids. CDR3 nucleotides: TGTGCCAGCAGCCAACAGTTTGCAACTAATGAAAAACTGTTTTTT. As protein: CASSQQFATNEKLFF.

The gene calls are TRBV5-1 and TRBJ2-3, with D possibly TRBD2 on 5 matching bases. With 2 bases removed from V and 2 bases from J, the gap between germline ends came to 12 bases. Per germline, CDR1 SGHRS and CDR2 YFSETQ. This CDR3 is 15 amino acids long. CDR3 protein: CASSFIGEHTDTQYF. In DNA form, the CDR3 reads TGCGCCAGCAGCTTTATCGGGGAGCACACAGATACGCAGTATTTT.

This clonotype was counted only a few times. The chain has TRBV5-5 and TRBJ2-1; no reliable D call. CDR3 size: 14 residues. Trimming shortened V by 3 bases and J by 2 bases, and 9 bases separated the two germline ends. Germline V gene data show CDR1 as SGHKS and CDR2 as YYEKEE (reference sequence). The DNA for the CDR3 is TGTGCCAGCAGCTCAGACCCCACCTACAATGAGCAGTTCTTC. Translating gives CASSSDPTYNEQFF.

Within the sample, this clonotype is medium-sized (0.01 to 0.1%). V is TRBV7-2 and J is TRBJ2-2; the D gene could be TRBD1 or TRBD2 (5 bases each). The CDR3 runs to 15 residues. Per the germline V gene, CDR1 is SGHTA and CDR2 is FQGNSA. V dropped 4 bases and J dropped 4 bases, with 13 bases sitting between them. The CDR3 protein is CASSSGTSTTGELFF. DNA of the CDR3: TGTGCCAGCAGCTCTGGGACGTCTACCACCGGGGAGCTGTTTTTT.

This clonotype appeared a few times. The V gene is TRBV6-5, the J gene TRBJ2-7; D is ambiguous. The CDR3 consists of 13 residues. The germline gives CDR1 MNHEY, CDR2 SVGAGI. The V gene lost 6 bases and the J gene lost 0 bases, with 9 bases spanning the gap. Here the CDR3 DNA reads TGTGCCAGCAGGACAACCAGCTCCTACGAGCAGTACTTC. Protein: CASRTTSSYEQYF.

This chain connects TRBV28 to TRBJ2-1, with D perhaps TRBD2 (6 bases). There are 12 residues in the CDR3. V lost 7 bases to trimming and J lost 8 bases, with 12 bases between them. CDR1 is MDHEN, CDR2 SYDVKM, per germline. The CDR3 coding sequence is TGTGCCAGCAAAGGGACTCACGATGAGCAGTTCTTC. Translated, it gives CASKGTHDEQFF.